Listed here are 27 T cell receptor beta chains from one sample, sequenced in a study of blood T cell repertoires in COVID-19. TCRdb keeps only in-frame clones here, not all; method: immunoSEQ multiplex PCR. The repertoire holds about 130,000 clones, with approximately 80% as singletons. Input material: peripheral blood. All receptors come from a man aged 40-49 years with active or convalescent COVID-19.

This clone was recorded a few times. The chain couples TRBV2 to TRBJ2-6; the match to TRBD1 covers 7 bases. The V segment lost 6 bases and the J segment 2 bases; nucleotides outside the gene matches: 4. CDR3 length: 15 residues. Germline assignment: CDR1 SNHLY and CDR2 FYNNEI. The CDR3 sequence: CASRLTGPGANVLTF. CDR3 DNA: TGTGCCAGCAGACTGACAGGGCCTGGGGCCAACGTCCTGACTTTC. The variable domain in full, completed from reference TRBV2 and TRBJ2-6, reads EPEVTQTPSHQVTQMGQEVILRCVPISNHLYFYWYRQILGQKVEFLVSFYNNEISEKSEIFDDQFSVERPDGSNFTLKIRSTKLEDSAMYFCASRLTGPGANVLTFGAGSRLTVL.

The rearrangement joins TRBV18 to TRBJ2-2, with D maybe TRBD1 (6 bases). Germline V gene sequence: CDR1 KGHSH, CDR2 LQKENI. CDR3 length: 16 residues. Trimming cost V 2 bases and J 5 bases, with 15 bases left between them. In DNA, the CDR3 is TGTGCCAGCTCACCAGGTGGGACATCTCGGACCGGGGAGCTGTTTTTT. Encoded protein: CASSPGGTSRTGELFF.

This chain connects TRBV11-3 to TRBJ2-3; TRBD2 matches 9 bases. Trimming at V came to 1 base and at J to 4 bases, leaving 9 bases not matched to a gene. Germline V gene lookup returns CDR1 SGHNT and CDR2 YENEEA. The CDR3 consists of 17 residues. CDR3 DNA sequence: TGTGCCAGCAGCTTAGGCGCGGGAGGGGGTGTTCCAGATACGCAGTATTTT. It encodes CASSLGAGGGVPDTQYF.

On this clone itself: The sample has other DNA sequences that encode this CDR3 too. This chain uses TRBV7-9 with TRBJ2-7; D is undetermined. Germline V gene lookup returns CDR1 SEHNR and CDR2 FQNEAQ (reference sequence). V lost 5 bases to trimming and J lost 3 bases, with 11 bases between them. The CDR3 consists of 13 residues. The CDR3 DNA is TGTGCCAGCAGCCCCGGTCCAAGCTACGAGCAGTACTTC. This gives the protein CASSPGPSYEQYF.

Remarks on this clone: Within the sample, other DNA sequences also encode this same CDR3. V is TRBV5-1 and J is TRBJ2-6, with D uncertain. In germline, CDR1 is SGHRS, CDR2 YFSETQ. CDR3 length: 15 residues. V dropped 10 bases and J dropped 0 bases, with 14 bases sitting between them. The CDR3 DNA sequence: TGCGCCTCCAGTGGCACCGTCTCTGGGGCCAACGTCCTGACTTTC. As protein: CASSGTVSGANVLTF.

The genes are TRBV7-2 and TRBJ2-1, with D perhaps matching TRBD1 (6 bases). Germline CDR1 is SGHTA and CDR2 is FQGNSA. The CDR3 totals 15 residues. Trimming stripped 0 bases from V and 6 bases from J, with 12 bases between. In DNA form, the CDR3 reads TGTGCCAGCAGCTTAGCCTACAGGGATCCCAATGAGCAGTTCTTC. This sequence encodes CASSLAYRDPNEQFF.

This rearrangement joins TRBV4-1 to TRBJ1-4; D ambiguous. With 0 bases removed from V and 4 bases from J, the gap between germline ends came to 18 bases. In germline, CDR1 is MGHRA, CDR2 YSYEKL. CDR3 length equals 18 residues. The CDR3 loop reads CASSQDGGVGRLNEKLFF. CDR3 coding DNA: TGCGCCAGCAGCCAAGATGGAGGCGTTGGACGCCTTAATGAAAAACTGTTTTTT.

This sequence joins TRBV15 and TRBJ2-5, with 7 bases matching TRBD2. V was pared by 1 base and J by 2 bases, with 10 bases of the junction left unmatched. There are 17 residues in the CDR3. CDR1 and CDR2 from the germline V gene are LNHNV and YYDKDF (reference sequence). The CDR3 loop is CATSRAGGPRAQETQYF. DNA for the CDR3: TGTGCCACCAGCAGAGCGGGGGGACCCCGAGCTCAAGAGACCCAGTACTTC.

The chain is built from TRBV7-2 and TRBJ1-2; D not resolved. CDR3 size: 13 residues. CDR1 and CDR2 (germline): SGHTA, FQGNSA. The ends were cut back, 2 bases at V and 6 bases at J, with 10 bases in the middle. This CDR3 reads CASSLSFVHGYTF. CDR3 sequence (DNA): TGTGCCAGCAGCTTAAGCTTCGTACATGGCTACACCTTC.

The chain is built from TRBV28 and TRBJ1-1; D unclear. CDR1 and CDR2 from the germline V gene are MDHEN and SYDVKM. The length of the CDR3 is 13 residues. Trimming cost V 10 bases and J 3 bases, with 15 bases left between them. The CDR3 region has the DNA TGTGCCACCTTTGACGGGGAGCACACTGAAGCTTTCTTT. Residues: CATFDGEHTEAFF.

The V gene is TRBV5-1, the J gene TRBJ2-1; D is undetermined. Trimming shortened V by 6 bases and J by 6 bases, and 19 bases separated the two germline ends. The CDR3 length is 15 residues. Germline CDR1 is SGHRS and CDR2 is YFSETQ. CDR3 nucleotide sequence: TGCGCCAGCACCCTTCTAGTTGGTGCCCTCAATGAGCAGTTCTTC. Its protein product is CASTLLVGALNEQFF.

Many counts were recorded for this clone. The J gene is TRBJ2-3, the V gene TRBV12-3 or TRBV12-4; D is unresolved. Trimming removed 3 bases from V and 3 bases from J, with 4 bases in between. The CDR3 spans 12 residues. The DNA of the CDR3 is TGTGCCAGCAGTTTCGGGACAGATACGCAGTATTTT. Its translation: CASSFGTDTQYF.

The chain couples TRBV9 to TRBJ2-3; weak D call: TRBD1 (5 bases). V was clipped by 3 bases and J by 4 bases, with 21 bases between them. The CDR3 extends over 17 amino acids. The germline gives CDR1 SGDLS, CDR2 YYNGEE. CDR3 protein: CASSEGSPGQAADTQYF. The DNA of the CDR3 is TGTGCCAGCAGCGAGGGGTCCCCGGGCCAAGCAGCAGATACGCAGTATTTT.

The chain is built from TRBV6-1 and TRBJ1-1, with TRBD1 as a possible D gene (5 bases). Germline CDR1 and CDR2: MNHNS and SASEGT. CDR3 length equals 15 residues. V lost 1 base and J lost 0, with 9 bases in between. CDR3 loop: CASSEDWGVNTEAFF. Written as DNA, the CDR3 is TGTGCCAGCAGTGAAGATTGGGGGGTGAACACTGAAGCTTTCTTT.

This clone has just one count. Additional DNA sequences in this sample encode the identical CDR3. The chain combines TRBV5-1 with TRBJ1-3; D is perhaps TRBD1 (6 bases). Germline CDR1 reads SGHRS; CDR2 reads YFSETQ. This CDR3 region has 14 residues. The germline V and J ends were trimmed by 4 bases and 4 bases, with 12 bases remaining between them. CDR3 region: CASSPDSSGNTIYF. For the CDR3, the DNA is TGCGCCAGCAGCCCGGACAGTTCGGGAAACACCATATATTTT.

This chain links TRBV5-1 with TRBJ2-7, with TRBD2 identical over 9 bases. V lost 0 bases, J lost 0 bases, and 1 base stayed unmatched. The CDR3 contains 15 residues. Germline CDR1 reads SGHRS; CDR2 reads YFSETQ. The DNA of the CDR3 is TGCGCCAGCAGCTTGGTTAGCGGGAGCTCCTACGAGCAGTACTTC. Its protein is CASSLVSGSSYEQYF.

CDR3 nucleotides: TGTGCCACAGGGTTGAGCAACTATGGCTACACCTTC. Protein sequence: CATGLSNYGYTF. The gene calls are TRBV28 and TRBJ1-2; D is perhaps TRBD1 (5 bases). Per germline, CDR1 MDHEN and CDR2 SYDVKM. This CDR3 is 12 amino acids long. V lost 10 bases to trimming and J lost 2 bases, with 11 bases between them.

This rearrangement joins TRBV27 to TRBJ1-6; D is possibly TRBD1 (5 bases). The CDR3 sequence is 14 residues long. V was trimmed by 5 bases and J by 4 bases, leaving 9 bases between them. The V gene's germline CDR1 is MNHEY and CDR2 SMNVEV (reference sequence). The CDR3 sequence: CASSPTAYNSPLHF. The CDR3 DNA reads as TGTGCCAGCAGTCCGACAGCTTATAATTCACCCCTCCACTTT.

The chain recombines TRBV14 with TRBJ2-1; TRBD2 is a possible D gene (7 bases). There are 16 residues in the CDR3. V gave up 4 bases and J gave up 4 bases, with 17 bases separating them. Germline CDR1 and CDR2: SGHDN and FVKESK. CDR3 residues: CASSRHLAGAYNEQFF. CDR3 sequence (DNA): TGTGCCAGCAGCCGCCACCTTGCGGGGGCATACAATGAGCAGTTCTTC.

The chain employs TRBV2 and TRBJ1-2; D gene ambiguous. The V gene's germline CDR1 is SNHLY and CDR2 FYNNEI. V was pared by 4 bases and J by 0 bases, with 12 bases between. The CDR3 covers 15 residues. In DNA form, the CDR3 reads TGTGCCAGCAGTGCCCTCCGCACAGCTAACTATGGCTACACCTTC. Translated: CASSALRTANYGYTF.

The chain links TRBV30 to TRBJ2-7, with TRBD2 matching 8 bases. Germline V lookup: CDR1 GTSNPN, CDR2 SVGIG (reference sequence). The CDR3 spans 15 residues. With 1 base clipped from V and 2 bases from J, the junction kept 7 bases outside the gene matches. This chain's CDR3 is CAWSGMSGRPYEQYF. The DNA of the CDR3 is TGTGCCTGGAGTGGGATGAGCGGGAGACCCTACGAGCAGTACTTC.

This clone was observed a handful of times. V is TRBV5-5 and J is TRBJ2-5; D might be TRBD1 (6 bases). Trimming removed 4 bases at V and 2 bases at J, with 9 bases between. Looked up from germline, CDR1 is SGHKS and CDR2 is YYEKEE (reference sequence). The CDR3 is 13 residues long. In nucleotides, the CDR3 is TGTGCCAGCAGCCTACAGGGTCAAGAGACCCAGTACTTC. Its protein is CASSLQGQETQYF.

In its sample, this clone was seen a few times. V gene TRBV11-3 combines with J gene TRBJ1-2, with TRBD1 matching over 7 bases. Germline V gives CDR1 SGHNT, CDR2 YENEEA. CDR3 size: 12 residues. V trimming: 8 bases; J trimming: 8 bases; junction bases outside the gene matches: 8. CDR3 region: CASSFRGQGYTF. CDR3 DNA: TGTGCCAGCTCCTTCCGGGGACAGGGCTACACCTTC.

The chain couples TRBV14 to TRBJ1-1; D not certain. The CDR3 length is 15 residues. Germline values: CDR1 SGHDN, CDR2 FVKESK. Between the trimmed V and J ends, which lost 2 bases and 1 base, there was a span of 11 bases. CDR3 coding DNA: TGTGCCAGCAGCCAACGTTCGCTCGGGAACACTGAAGCTTTCTTT. Translating it yields CASSQRSLGNTEAFF.

The gene calls are TRBV10-2 and TRBJ2-2; 8 nucleotides match TRBD2. Germline V gene sequence: CDR1 WSHSY, CDR2 SAAADI. Unmatched junction bases numbered 3, after V lost 8 bases and J lost 7 bases. The CDR3 has 12 residues. CDR3 DNA: TGCGCCAGCGGGACTAGTGACGGGGAGCTGTTTTTT. Translation: CASGTSDGELFF.

J is TRBJ2-5 and V is TRBV5-4, with D possibly being TRBD1 (6 bases). Germline lookup yields CDR1 SGHNT and CDR2 YYREEE (reference sequence). V shed 1 base and J shed 2 bases, with 9 bases lying between them. The CDR3 has 14 amino acids. The CDR3 DNA reads as TGTGCCAGCAGCTTGAGACAGGCTCAAGAGACCCAGTACTTC. Residues: CASSLRQAQETQYF.

This chain's CDR3 is CASSPDRVSYEQYF. The CDR3 DNA is TGTGCCAGCAGCCCTGACAGGGTTTCCTACGAGCAGTACTTC. The rearrangement links TRBV5-6 to TRBJ2-7, with TRBD1 matching 7 bases. The CDR3 runs 14 residues. Germline CDR1 is SGHDT and CDR2 is YYEEEE. V shed 4 bases, J shed 1 base, and the junction held 5 bases outside the gene matches.